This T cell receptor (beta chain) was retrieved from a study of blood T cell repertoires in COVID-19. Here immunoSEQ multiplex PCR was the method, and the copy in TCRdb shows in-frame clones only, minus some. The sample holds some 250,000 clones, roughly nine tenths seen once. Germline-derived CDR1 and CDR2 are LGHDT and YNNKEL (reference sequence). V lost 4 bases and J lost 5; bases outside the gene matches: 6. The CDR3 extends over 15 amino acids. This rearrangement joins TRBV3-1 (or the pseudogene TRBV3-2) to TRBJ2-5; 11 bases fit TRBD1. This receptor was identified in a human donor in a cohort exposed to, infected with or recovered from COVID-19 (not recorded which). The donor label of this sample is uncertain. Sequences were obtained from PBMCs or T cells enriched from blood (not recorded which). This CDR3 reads CASSLGTGGQETQYF. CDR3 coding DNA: TGTGCCAGCAGCCTTGGGACAGGGGGGCAGGAGACCCAGTACTTC.